This T cell receptor beta chain was captured by sequencing in a study of T cell changes during pregnancy in multiple sclerosis. The table came from immunoSEQ multiplex PCR; TCRdb's copy has only in-frame clones and leaves some out. The sample shows approximately 68,000 clones, about nine tenths of them seen only once. CDR1 and CDR2 (germline): SGHRS, YFSETQ. J was trimmed by 3 bases and V by 4 bases; bases with no gene match: 11. There are 16 residues in the CDR3. This sequence was found in a female donor in good health, enrolled as a control in a pregnancy study. The gene calls are TRBV5-1 and TRBJ1-1, with 8 bases lining up with TRBD1. This specimen was peripheral blood, taken in the third trimester of pregnancy. The CDR3 DNA reads TGCGCCAGCAGCCGAACGACAGGGGAAGGGGACACTGAAGCTTTCTTT. Translation gives CASSRTTGEGDTEAFF.